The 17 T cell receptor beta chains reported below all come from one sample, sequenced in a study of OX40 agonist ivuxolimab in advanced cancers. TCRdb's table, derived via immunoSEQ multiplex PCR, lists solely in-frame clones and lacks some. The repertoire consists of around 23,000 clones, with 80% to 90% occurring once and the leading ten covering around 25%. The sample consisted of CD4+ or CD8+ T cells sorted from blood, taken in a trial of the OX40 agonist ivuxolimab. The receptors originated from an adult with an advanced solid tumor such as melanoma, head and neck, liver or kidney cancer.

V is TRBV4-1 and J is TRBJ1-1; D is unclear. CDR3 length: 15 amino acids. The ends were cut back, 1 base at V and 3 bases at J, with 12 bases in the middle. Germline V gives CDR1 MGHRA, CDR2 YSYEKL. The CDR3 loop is CASSQAVLGYTEAFF. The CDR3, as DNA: TGCGCCAGCAGCCAAGCGGTCCTGGGGTACACTGAAGCTTTCTTT.

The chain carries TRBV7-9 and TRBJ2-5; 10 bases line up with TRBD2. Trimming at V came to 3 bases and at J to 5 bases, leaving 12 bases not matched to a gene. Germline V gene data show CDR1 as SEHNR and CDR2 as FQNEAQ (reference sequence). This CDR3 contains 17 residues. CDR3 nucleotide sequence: TGTGCCAGCAGCTTTCCGCTAGCGGGGGCCTCCCGGGAGACCCAGTACTTC. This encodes CASSFPLAGASRETQYF.

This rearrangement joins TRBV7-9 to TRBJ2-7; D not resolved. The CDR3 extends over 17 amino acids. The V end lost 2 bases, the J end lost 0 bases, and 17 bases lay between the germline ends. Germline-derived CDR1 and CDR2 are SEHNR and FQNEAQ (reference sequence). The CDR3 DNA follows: TGTGCCAGCAGCTTATTTTTCGCCGGAAGTAGCTCCTACGAGCAGTACTTC. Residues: CASSLFFAGSSSYEQYF.

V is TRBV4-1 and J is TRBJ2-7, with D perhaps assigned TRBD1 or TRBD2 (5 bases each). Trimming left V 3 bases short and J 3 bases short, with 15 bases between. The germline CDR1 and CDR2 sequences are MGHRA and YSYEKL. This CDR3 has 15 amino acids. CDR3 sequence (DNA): TGCGCCAGCAGCCAGAGAGGGGAAGCCAGCTACGAGCAGTACTTC. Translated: CASSQRGEASYEQYF.

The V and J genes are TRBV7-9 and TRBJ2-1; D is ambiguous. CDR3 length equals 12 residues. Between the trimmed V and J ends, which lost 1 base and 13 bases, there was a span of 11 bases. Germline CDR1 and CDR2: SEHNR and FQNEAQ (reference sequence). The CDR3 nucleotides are TGTGCCAGCAGCTTAGTACAACCTATACAGTTCTTC. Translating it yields CASSLVQPIQFF.

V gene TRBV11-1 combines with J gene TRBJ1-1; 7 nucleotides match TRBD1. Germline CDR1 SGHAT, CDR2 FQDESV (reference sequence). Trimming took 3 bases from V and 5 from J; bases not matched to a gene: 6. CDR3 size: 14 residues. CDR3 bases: TGTGCCAGCAGCTTGGGACAGCGGTGGACTGAAGCTTTCTTT. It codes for CASSLGQRWTEAFF.

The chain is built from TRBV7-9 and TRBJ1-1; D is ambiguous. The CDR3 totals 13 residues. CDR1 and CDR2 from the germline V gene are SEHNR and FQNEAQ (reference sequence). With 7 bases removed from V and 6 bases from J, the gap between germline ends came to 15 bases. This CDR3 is CASTPGSAAEAFF. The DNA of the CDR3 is TGTGCCAGCACCCCCGGTTCGGCCGCTGAAGCTTTCTTT.

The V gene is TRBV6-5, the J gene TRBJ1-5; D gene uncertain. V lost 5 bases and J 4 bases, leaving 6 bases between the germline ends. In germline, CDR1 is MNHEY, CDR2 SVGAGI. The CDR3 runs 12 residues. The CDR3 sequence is CASSMYNQPQHF. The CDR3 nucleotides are TGTGCCAGCAGTATGTATAATCAGCCCCAGCATTTT.

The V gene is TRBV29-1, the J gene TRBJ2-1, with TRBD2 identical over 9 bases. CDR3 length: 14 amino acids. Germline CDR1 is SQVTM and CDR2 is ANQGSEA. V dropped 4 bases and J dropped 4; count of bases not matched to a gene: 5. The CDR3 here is CSVALTSGYNEQFF. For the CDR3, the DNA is TGCAGCGTTGCGCTGACTAGCGGATACAATGAGCAGTTCTTC.

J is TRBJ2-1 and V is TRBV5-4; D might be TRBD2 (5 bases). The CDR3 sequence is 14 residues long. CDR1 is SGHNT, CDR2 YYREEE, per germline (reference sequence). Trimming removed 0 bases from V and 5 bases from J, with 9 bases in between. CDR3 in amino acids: CASSLVLDNNEQFF. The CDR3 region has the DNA TGTGCCAGCAGCTTGGTACTAGATAACAATGAGCAGTTCTTC. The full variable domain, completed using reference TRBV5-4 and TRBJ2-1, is ETGVTQSPTHLIKTRGQQVTLRCSSQSGHNTVSWYQQALGQGPQFIFQYYREEENGRGNFPPRFSGLQFPNYSSELNVNALELDDSALYLCASSLVLDNNEQFFGPGTRLTVL.

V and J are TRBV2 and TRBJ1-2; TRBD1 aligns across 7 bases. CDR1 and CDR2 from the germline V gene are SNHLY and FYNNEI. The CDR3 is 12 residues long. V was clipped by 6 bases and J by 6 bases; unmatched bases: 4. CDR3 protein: CASRQGYHGYTF. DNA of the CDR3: TGTGCCAGCAGACAGGGGTACCATGGCTACACCTTC. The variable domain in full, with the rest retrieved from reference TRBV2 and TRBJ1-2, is EPEVTQTPSHQVTQMGQEVILRCVPISNHLYFYWYRQILGQKVEFLVSFYNNEISEKSEIFDDQFSVERPDGSNFTLKIRSTKLEDSAMYFCASRQGYHGYTFGSGTRLTVV.

CDR3 nucleotides: TGTGCCAGCAGCGGGACTAGCGGCACAGATACGCAGTATTTT. It specifies CASSGTSGTDTQYF. The chain uses TRBV7-2 and TRBJ2-3; 10 bases fit TRBD2. V was pared by 5 bases and J by 1 base, with 0 bases of the junction left unmatched. CDR3 size: 14 residues. The germline V gene encodes CDR1 SGHTA and CDR2 FQGNSA.

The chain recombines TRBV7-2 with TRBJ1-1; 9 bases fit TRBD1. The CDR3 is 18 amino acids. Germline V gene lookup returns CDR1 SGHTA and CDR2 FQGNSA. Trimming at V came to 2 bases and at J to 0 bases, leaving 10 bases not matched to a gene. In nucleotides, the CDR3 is TGTGCCAGCAGCTTAATGGGACAGGGTGGCCCGCTGAACACTGAAGCTTTCTTT. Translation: CASSLMGQGGPLNTEAFF. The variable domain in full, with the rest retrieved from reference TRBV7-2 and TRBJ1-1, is GAGVSQSPSNKVTEKGKDVELRCDPISGHTALYWYRQSLGQGLEFLIYFQGNSAPDKSGLPSDRFSAERTGGSVSTLTIQRTQQEDSAVYLCASSLMGQGGPLNTEAFFGQGTRLTVV.

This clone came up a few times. The chain's CDR3 is CASSSPGQYTNYGYTF. CDR3 DNA sequence: TGTGCCAGCAGCTCTCCGGGACAGTACACTAACTATGGCTACACCTTC. V usage is TRBV7-9 and J usage is TRBJ1-2, with 7 bases identical to TRBD1. The V and J ends lost 4 bases and 0 bases, in that order; junction bases with no gene match: 8. The CDR3 is 16 amino acids. Germline V gives CDR1 SEHNR, CDR2 FQNEAQ (reference sequence).

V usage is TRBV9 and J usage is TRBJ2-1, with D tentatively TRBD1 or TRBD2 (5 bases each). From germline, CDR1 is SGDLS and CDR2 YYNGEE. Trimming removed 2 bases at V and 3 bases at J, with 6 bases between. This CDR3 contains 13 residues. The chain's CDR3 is CASSVGVYNEQFF. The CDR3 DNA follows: TGTGCCAGCAGCGTGGGGGTCTACAATGAGCAGTTCTTC.

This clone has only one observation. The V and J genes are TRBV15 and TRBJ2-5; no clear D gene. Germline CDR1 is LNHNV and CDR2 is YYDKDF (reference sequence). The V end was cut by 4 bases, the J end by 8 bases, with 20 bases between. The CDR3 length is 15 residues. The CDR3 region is CATSNMADTRITQYF. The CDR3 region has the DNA TGTGCCACCAGCAATATGGCAGACACAAGAATTACCCAGTACTTC.

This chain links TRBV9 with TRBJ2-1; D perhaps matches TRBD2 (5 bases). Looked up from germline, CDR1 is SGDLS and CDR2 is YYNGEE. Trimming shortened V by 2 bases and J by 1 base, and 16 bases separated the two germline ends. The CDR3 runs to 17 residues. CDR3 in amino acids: CASSVALDHPSYNEQFF. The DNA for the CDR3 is TGTGCCAGCAGCGTCGCACTAGACCACCCTTCCTACAATGAGCAGTTCTTC. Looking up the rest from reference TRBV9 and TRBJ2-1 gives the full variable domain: DSGVTQTPKHLITATGQRVTLRCSPRSGDLSVYWYQQSLDQGLQFLIQYYNGEERAKGNILERFSAQQFPDLHSELNLSSLELGDSALYFCASSVALDHPSYNEQFFGPGTRLTVL.